Listed here are 22 T cell receptor beta chains from one sample, sequenced in a study of blood T cell repertoires in COVID-19. Profiled with immunoSEQ multiplex PCR; TCRdb holds only in-frame clones, not every one. The sample lists about 240,000 clones, roughly nine tenths occurring once. The specimen sequenced was peripheral blood. The origin of the receptors is a man in his fifties or sixties who had recovered from COVID-19.

The chain links TRBV3-1 (or the pseudogene TRBV3-2) to TRBJ1-1; TRBD1 agrees at 7 bases. Trimming took 6 bases from V and 5 from J; bases not matched to a gene: 6. The CDR3 is 13 amino acids. Germline-derived CDR1 and CDR2 are LGHDT and YNNKEL (reference sequence). CDR3 amino acids: CASRPTGWTEAFF. Here the CDR3 DNA reads TGTGCCAGCAGGCCGACAGGGTGGACTGAAGCTTTCTTT.

The chain carries TRBV10-3 and TRBJ2-3, with D hard to call. Germline V lookup: CDR1 ENHRY, CDR2 SYGVKD. There are 11 residues in the CDR3. V shed 8 bases and J shed 5 bases, with 8 bases lying between them. DNA of the CDR3: TGTGCCATCCGGGTGGGAGATACGCAGTATTTT. Amino acids: CAIRVGDTQYF.

Only one count was recorded for this clone. V and J are TRBV7-6 and TRBJ1-1; D gene unclear. This CDR3 region has 11 residues. V lost 8 bases and J lost 10, with 14 bases in between. Germline V gene lookup returns CDR1 SGHVS and CDR2 FNYEAQ. This CDR3 reads CASWVPSGAFF. CDR3 coding DNA: TGTGCCAGCTGGGTCCCGTCGGGAGCTTTCTTT.

J is TRBJ2-3 and V is TRBV30; perhaps TRBD2 as D (7 bases). The ends were cut back, 2 bases at V and 4 bases at J, with 16 bases in the middle. The CDR3 is made up of 15 amino acids. Germline CDR1 is GTSNPN and CDR2 is SVGIG (reference sequence). DNA for the CDR3: TGTGCCTGGAGTTGGGGGGGCAGGCTATCAGATACGCAGTATTTT. Encoded protein: CAWSWGGRLSDTQYF.

The genes are TRBV27 and TRBJ2-7; D is unresolved. The V end lost 3 bases, the J end lost 0 bases, and 6 bases lay between the germline ends. Germline CDR1 and CDR2: MNHEY and SMNVEV (reference sequence). This CDR3 is built from 13 residues. In nucleotides, the CDR3 is TGTGCCAGCAGTTTCTACTACTCCTACGAGCAGTACTTC. Protein: CASSFYYSYEQYF.

The V gene is TRBV7-9, the J gene TRBJ1-3, with 8 nucleotides matching TRBD1. J was trimmed by 2 bases and V by 1 base; bases with no gene match: 4. Germline V gives CDR1 SEHNR, CDR2 FQNEAQ (reference sequence). This CDR3 has 16 residues. The CDR3 DNA is TGTGCCAGCAGCTTAGGGACAGGGTCCCCTGGAAACACCATATATTTT. It specifies CASSLGTGSPGNTIYF. Drawing the rest from reference TRBV7-9 and TRBJ1-3, the complete variable domain is DTGVSQNPRHKITKRGQNVTFRCDPISEHNRLYWYRQTLGQGPEFLTYFQNEAQLEKSRLLSDRFSAERPKGSFSTLEIQRTEQGDSAMYLCASSLGTGSPGNTIYFGEGSWLTVV.

V usage is TRBV11-3 and J usage is TRBJ2-7; weak D call: TRBD1 (6 bases). Trimming left V 5 bases short and J 3 bases short, with 11 bases between. Germline assignment: CDR1 SGHNT and CDR2 YENEEA. CDR3 length equals 13 residues. The CDR3 nucleotides read TGTGCCAGCAGCCACCAAGGGGGCTACGAGCAGTACGTC. Its protein product is CASSHQGGYEQYV.

The V gene is TRBV2, the J gene TRBJ1-6; no definite D call. The germline V gene encodes CDR1 SNHLY and CDR2 FYNNEI. The CDR3 covers 16 residues. With 7 bases removed from V and 4 bases from J, the gap between germline ends came to 17 bases. The CDR3 reads CASTPRVGIYNSPLHF. The CDR3 region has the DNA TGTGCCAGCACCCCCCGCGTCGGGATTTATAATTCACCCCTCCACTTT.

The chain has TRBV6-2 or TRBV6-3 and TRBJ1-4, with no clear D. V was clipped by 6 bases and J by 6 bases, with 17 bases between them. Germline V gene lookup returns CDR1 MNHEY and CDR2 SVGEGT. This CDR3 has 15 residues. The CDR3 DNA reads TGTGCCAGCAGCGGCCTTCACGGGCGGGATGAAAAACTGTTTTTT. It codes for CASSGLHGRDEKLFF.

J is TRBJ2-5 and V is TRBV29-1; possible D gene TRBD2, 5 bases. The V gene's germline CDR1 is SQVTM and CDR2 ANQGSEA. The CDR3 loop spans 13 amino acids. The V end was cut by 6 bases, the J end by 5 bases, with 16 bases between. CDR3 amino acids: CSVIRPGMETQYF. Here the CDR3 DNA reads TGCAGCGTCATACGGCCGGGGATGGAGACCCAGTACTTC.

The chain links TRBV9 to TRBJ2-1, with 8 bases lining up with TRBD2. The CDR3 runs to 15 residues. Trimming cost V 2 bases and J 8 bases; bases outside gene matches: 9. CDR1 and CDR2 from the germline V gene are SGDLS and YYNGEE. This CDR3 is CASSVTGTRMDEQFF. The CDR3 DNA sequence: TGTGCCAGCAGCGTTACAGGGACTAGGATGGATGAGCAGTTCTTC.

The V and J genes are TRBV9 and TRBJ2-1; 10 nucleotides agree with TRBD2. CDR3 length equals 17 residues. V lost 0 bases and J lost 6; bases outside the gene matches: 9. Germline CDR1 and CDR2: SGDLS and YYNGEE. The CDR3, as DNA: TGTGCCAGCAGCGTAGAAGTAGCGGGGGGCGTGGGCAATGAGCAGTTCTTC. Its translation is CASSVEVAGGVGNEQFF. The whole variable domain, filled in from reference TRBV9 and TRBJ2-1, reads DSGVTQTPKHLITATGQRVTLRCSPRSGDLSVYWYQQSLDQGLQFLIQYYNGEERAKGNILERFSAQQFPDLHSELNLSSLELGDSALYFCASSVEVAGGVGNEQFFGPGTRLTVL.

This chain uses TRBV5-1 with TRBJ1-1; D uncertain. CDR1 is SGHRS, CDR2 YFSETQ, per germline. CDR3 length: 13 residues. Trimming stripped 0 bases from V and 3 bases from J, with 6 bases between. CDR3 DNA sequence: TGCGCCAGCAGCTTGGACAGAGACACTGAAGCTTTCTTT. This encodes CASSLDRDTEAFF. The complete variable domain, with remaining parts taken from reference TRBV5-1 and TRBJ1-1, reads KAGVTQTPRYLIKTRGQQVTLSCSPISGHRSVSWYQQTPGQGLQFLFEYFSETQRNKGNFPGRFSGRQFSNSRSEMNVSTLELGDSALYLCASSLDRDTEAFFGQGTRLTVV.

CDR3 in DNA: TGCGCCAGCAGCCGAGAACGAGACCTGACAGGGGTCTCTGGCTACACCTTC. This translates into CASSRERDLTGVSGYTF. The gene calls are TRBV5-1 and TRBJ1-2; 8 bases fit TRBD1. V was clipped by 4 bases and J by 7 bases; unmatched bases: 18. This CDR3 comprises 17 residues. Germline values: CDR1 SGHRS, CDR2 YFSETQ. The entire variable domain, with the rest obtained from reference TRBV5-1 and TRBJ1-2, is as follows: KAGVTQTPRYLIKTRGQQVTLSCSPISGHRSVSWYQQTPGQGLQFLFEYFSETQRNKGNFPGRFSGRQFSNSRSEMNVSTLELGDSALYLCASSRERDLTGVSGYTFGSGTRLTVV.

The rearrangement links TRBV25-1 to TRBJ1-5; D is unclear. The ends were cut back, 2 bases at V and 7 bases at J, with 12 bases in the middle. Germline CDR1 is MGHDK and CDR2 is SYGVNS. The CDR3 covers 14 residues. CDR3 bases: TGTGCCAGCAGTGAAGGCTGGGTGGAGCAGCCCCAGCATTTT. Translated: CASSEGWVEQPQHF.

The V call is TRBV4-1, the J call TRBJ2-7; the match to TRBD2 covers 15 bases. Germline loops: CDR1 MGHRA, CDR2 YSYEKL. The J segment lost 6 bases and the V segment lost 5 bases, leaving 11 bases of the junction unmatched. The CDR3 runs to 17 residues. The CDR3 nucleotides are TGCGCCAGCAGCACCTGGACTAGCGGGGGGGCCTTTGGCGAGCAGTACTTC. It specifies CASSTWTSGGAFGEQYF.

The sample holds one count of this clone. This chain joins TRBV5-1 and TRBJ1-6, with D uncertain. This CDR3 comprises 18 residues. V was clipped by 4 bases and J by 14 bases, with 31 bases between them. Germline V lookup: CDR1 SGHRS, CDR2 YFSETQ. The CDR3 loop is CASSRNNLLDGGASALHF. Here the CDR3 DNA reads TGCGCCAGCAGCCGTAATAACCTTCTGGACGGAGGCGCATCGGCCCTCCACTTT.

The genes are TRBV15 and TRBJ1-5; unclear D gene. The ends were cut back, 5 bases at V and 6 bases at J, with 26 bases in the middle. Germline CDR1 LNHNV, CDR2 YYDKDF (reference sequence). The CDR3 loop spans 18 amino acids. The CDR3: CATSPLLGLNEVGQPQHF. CDR3 DNA sequence: TGTGCCACCAGCCCACTCCTCGGATTGAATGAGGTGGGTCAGCCCCAGCATTTT.

The V gene is TRBV12-5, the J gene TRBJ2-2; 9 nucleotides align to TRBD2. After removal of 1 base from V and 6 bases from J, the junction contained 6 bases not matched to a gene. Germline V gives CDR1 LGHNT, CDR2 FRNRAP. CDR3 length equals 16 residues. The chain's CDR3 is CASGLGGLAFPGELFF. CDR3 nucleotides: TGTGCTAGTGGTTTGGGGGGACTAGCTTTTCCCGGGGAGCTGTTTTTT. The full variable domain, completed using reference TRBV12-5 and TRBJ2-2, is DARVTQTPRHKVTEMGQEVTMRCQPILGHNTVFWYRQTMMQGLELLAYFRNRAPLDDSGMPKDRFSAEMPDATLATLKIQPSEPRDSAVYFCASGLGGLAFPGELFFGEGSRLTVL.

The chain joins TRBV4-1 to TRBJ1-1; D is uncertain. This CDR3 has 14 amino acids. V lost 8 bases and J 4 bases, leaving 17 bases between the germline ends. Looked up from germline, CDR1 is MGHRA and CDR2 is YSYEKL. CDR3 region: CASGIRRWGTEAFF. The CDR3 DNA reads TGCGCCAGCGGTATTCGGAGGTGGGGCACTGAAGCTTTCTTT.

This sequence joins TRBV9 and TRBJ1-5; 9 bases line up with TRBD1. Germline CDR1 and CDR2: SGDLS and YYNGEE. This CDR3 contains 15 residues. Trimming at V came to 3 bases and at J to 2 bases, leaving 3 bases not matched to a gene. The CDR3 reads CASSAGQGGNQPQHF. CDR3 nucleotide sequence: TGTGCCAGCAGCGCGGGACAGGGCGGCAATCAGCCCCAGCATTTT. Based on the CDR3 plus reference TRBV9 and TRBJ1-5, the full variable domain is DSGVTQTPKHLITATGQRVTLRCSPRSGDLSVYWYQQSLDQGLQFLIQYYNGEERAKGNILERFSAQQFPDLHSELNLSSLELGDSALYFCASSAGQGGNQPQHFGDGTRLSIL.

The sample holds one count of this clone. The chain uses TRBV6-2 or TRBV6-3 and TRBJ2-5, with 8 positions matching TRBD1. The junction had 0 bases not matched to a gene; V was cut back by 2 bases and J by 4 bases. Germline V gene data show CDR1 as MNHEY and CDR2 as SVGEGT. The CDR3 spans 13 residues. CDR3 in amino acids: CASSYDRGETQYF. In nucleotides, the CDR3 is TGTGCCAGCAGTTACGACAGGGGAGAGACCCAGTACTTC.